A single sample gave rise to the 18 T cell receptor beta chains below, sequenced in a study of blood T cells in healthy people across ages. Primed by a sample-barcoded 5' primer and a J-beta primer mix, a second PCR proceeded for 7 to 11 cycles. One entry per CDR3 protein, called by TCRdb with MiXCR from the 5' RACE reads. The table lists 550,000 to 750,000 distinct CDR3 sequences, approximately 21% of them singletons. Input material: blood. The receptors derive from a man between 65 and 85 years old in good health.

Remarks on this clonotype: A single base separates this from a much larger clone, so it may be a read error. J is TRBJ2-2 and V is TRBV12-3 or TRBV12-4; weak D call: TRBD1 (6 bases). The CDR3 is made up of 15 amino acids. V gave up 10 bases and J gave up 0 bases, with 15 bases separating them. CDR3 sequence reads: CANSPGQPNTGELFF. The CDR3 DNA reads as TGTGCCAACAGCCCGGGACAACCGAACACCGGGGAGCTGTTTTTT.

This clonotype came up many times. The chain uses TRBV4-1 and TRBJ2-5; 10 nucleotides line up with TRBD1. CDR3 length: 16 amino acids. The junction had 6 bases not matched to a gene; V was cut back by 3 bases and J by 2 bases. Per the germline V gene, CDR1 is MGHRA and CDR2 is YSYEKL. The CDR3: CASSHYRDRGQETQYF. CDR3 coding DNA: TGCGCCAGCAGCCATTACCGGGACAGGGGACAAGAGACCCAGTACTTC.

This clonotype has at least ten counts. The chain's CDR3 is CASSPRNVGSDTQYF. CDR3 nucleotide sequence: TGTGCCAGCAGTCCCCGTAATGTGGGGTCAGATACGCAGTATTTT. The chain uses TRBV12-3 or TRBV12-4 and TRBJ2-3; D uncertain. The germline V and J ends were trimmed by 5 bases and 4 bases, with 16 bases remaining between them. This CDR3 spans 15 amino acids.

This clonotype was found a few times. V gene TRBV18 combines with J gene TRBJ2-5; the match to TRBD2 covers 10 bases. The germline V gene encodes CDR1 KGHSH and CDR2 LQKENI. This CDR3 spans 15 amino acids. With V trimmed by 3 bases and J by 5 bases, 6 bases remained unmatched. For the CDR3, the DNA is TGTGCCAGCTCACCTCCTAGCGGGAGTTTTGAGACCCAGTACTTC. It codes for CASSPPSGSFETQYF.

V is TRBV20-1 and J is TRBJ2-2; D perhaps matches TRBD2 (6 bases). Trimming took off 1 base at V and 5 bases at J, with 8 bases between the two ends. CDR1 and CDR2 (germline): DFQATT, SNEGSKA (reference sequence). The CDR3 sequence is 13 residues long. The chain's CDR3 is CSARVAGTGELFF. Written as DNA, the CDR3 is TGCAGTGCTAGAGTTGCGGGGACCGGGGAGCTGTTTTTT.

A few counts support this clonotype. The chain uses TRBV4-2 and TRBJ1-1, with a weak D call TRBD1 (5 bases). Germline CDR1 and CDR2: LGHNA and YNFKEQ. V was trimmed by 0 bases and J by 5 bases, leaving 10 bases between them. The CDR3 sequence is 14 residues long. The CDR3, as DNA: TGTGCCAGCAGCCAAGATTCGGGGGGAACTGAAGCTTTCTTT. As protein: CASSQDSGGTEAFF.

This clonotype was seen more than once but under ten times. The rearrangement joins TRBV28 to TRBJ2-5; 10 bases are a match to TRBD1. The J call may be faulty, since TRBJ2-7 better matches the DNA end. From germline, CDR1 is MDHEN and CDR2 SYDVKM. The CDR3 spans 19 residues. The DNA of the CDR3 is TGTGCCAGCGGAACACGCGACAGGGGGCTGGTAGCGGGGACCTACGAGCAGTACTTC. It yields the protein CASGTRDRGLVAGTYEQYF.

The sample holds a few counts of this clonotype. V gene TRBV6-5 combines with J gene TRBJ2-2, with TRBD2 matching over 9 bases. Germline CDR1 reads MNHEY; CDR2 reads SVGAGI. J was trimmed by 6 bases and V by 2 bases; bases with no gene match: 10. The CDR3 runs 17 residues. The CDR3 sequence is CASSYTRSGRRAGELFF. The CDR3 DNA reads TGTGCCAGCAGTTACACTAGGAGCGGGAGGAGGGCCGGGGAGCTGTTTTTT.

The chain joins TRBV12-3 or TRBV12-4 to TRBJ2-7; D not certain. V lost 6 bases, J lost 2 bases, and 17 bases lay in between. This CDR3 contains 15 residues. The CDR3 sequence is CASRLQLTGTYEQYF. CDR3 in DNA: TGTGCCAGCAGGCTGCAACTGACGGGTACCTACGAGCAGTACTTC.

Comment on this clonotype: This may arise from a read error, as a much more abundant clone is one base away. In DNA form, the CDR3 reads TGTGCCAGCAGCTTAACGGGGGACTCCTCCAATGAGCAGTTCTTC. Residues: CASSLTGDSSNEQFF. The chain joins TRBV7-3 to TRBJ2-1, with D possibly TRBD2 on 6 matching bases. The V gene's germline CDR1 is SGHTA and CDR2 FQGTGA. CDR3 size: 15 residues.

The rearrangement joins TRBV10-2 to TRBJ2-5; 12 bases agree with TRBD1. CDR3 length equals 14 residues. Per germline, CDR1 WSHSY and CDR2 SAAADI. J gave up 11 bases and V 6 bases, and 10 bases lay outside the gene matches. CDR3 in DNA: TGCGCCAGCAGAGCCGGGACAGGGGGCGGAGAGCAGTACTTC. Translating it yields CASRAGTGGGEQYF.

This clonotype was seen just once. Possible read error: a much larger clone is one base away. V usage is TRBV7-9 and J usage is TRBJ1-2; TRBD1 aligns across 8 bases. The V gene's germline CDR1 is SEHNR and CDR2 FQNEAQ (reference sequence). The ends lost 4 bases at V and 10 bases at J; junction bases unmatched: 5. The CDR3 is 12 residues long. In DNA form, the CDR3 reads TGTGCCAGCAGCTCGGACAGGGCTGCCTACACCTTC. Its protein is CASSSDRAAYTF.

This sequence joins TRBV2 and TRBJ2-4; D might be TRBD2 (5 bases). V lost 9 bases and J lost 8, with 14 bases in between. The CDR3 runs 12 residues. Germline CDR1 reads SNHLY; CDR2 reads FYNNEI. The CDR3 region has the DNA TGTGCCAGTGGGAGAGACTGGGACATTCAGTACTTC. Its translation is CASGRDWDIQYF.

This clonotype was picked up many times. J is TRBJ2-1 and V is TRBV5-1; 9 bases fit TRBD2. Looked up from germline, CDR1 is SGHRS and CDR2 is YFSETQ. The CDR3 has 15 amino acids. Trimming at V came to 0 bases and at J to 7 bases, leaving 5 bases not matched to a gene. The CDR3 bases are TGCGCCAGCAGCTTGGTAGCGGGAGCCGGGAATGAGCAGTTCTTC. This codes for CASSLVAGAGNEQFF.

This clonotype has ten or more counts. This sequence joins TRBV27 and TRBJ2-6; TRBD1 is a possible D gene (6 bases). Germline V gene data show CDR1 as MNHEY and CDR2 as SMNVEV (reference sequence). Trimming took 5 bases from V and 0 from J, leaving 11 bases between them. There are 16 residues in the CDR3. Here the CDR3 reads CASSDRRNSGANVLTF. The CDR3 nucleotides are TGTGCCAGCAGTGACAGGCGGAACTCTGGGGCCAACGTCCTGACTTTC.

CDR3 in DNA: TGTGCCAGCACAGGGATCACAGATACGCAGTATTTT. Protein: CASTGITDTQYF. V is TRBV28 and J is TRBJ2-3; possibly TRBD1 for D (5 bases). The CDR3 sequence is 12 residues long. The germline CDR1 and CDR2 sequences are MDHEN and SYDVKM. V lost 7 bases, J lost 2 bases, and 7 bases lay in between.

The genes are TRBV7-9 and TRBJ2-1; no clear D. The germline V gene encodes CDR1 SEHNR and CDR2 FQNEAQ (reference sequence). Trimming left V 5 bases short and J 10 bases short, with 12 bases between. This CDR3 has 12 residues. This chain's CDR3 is CASSQVGVEQFF. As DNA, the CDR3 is TGTGCCAGCAGCCAAGTTGGCGTCGAGCAGTTCTTC.

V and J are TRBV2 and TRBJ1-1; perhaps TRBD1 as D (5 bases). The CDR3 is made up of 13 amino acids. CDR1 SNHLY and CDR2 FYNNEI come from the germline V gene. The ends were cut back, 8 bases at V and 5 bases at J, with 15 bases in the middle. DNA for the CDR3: TGTGCCAGCGCTCCGGGGCTTCGGACTGAAGCTTTCTTT. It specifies CASAPGLRTEAFF.